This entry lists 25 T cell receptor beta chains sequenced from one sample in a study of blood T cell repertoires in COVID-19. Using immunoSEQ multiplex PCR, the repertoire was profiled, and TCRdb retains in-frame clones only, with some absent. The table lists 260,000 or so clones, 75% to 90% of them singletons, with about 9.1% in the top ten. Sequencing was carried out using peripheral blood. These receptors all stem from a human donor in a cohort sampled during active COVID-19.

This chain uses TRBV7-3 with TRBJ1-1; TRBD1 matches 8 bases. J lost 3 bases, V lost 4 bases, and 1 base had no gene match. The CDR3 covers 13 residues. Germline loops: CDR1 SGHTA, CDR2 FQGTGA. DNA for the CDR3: TGTGCCAGCAGCTCAGGGGGCGACACTGAAGCTTTCTTT. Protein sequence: CASSSGGDTEAFF.

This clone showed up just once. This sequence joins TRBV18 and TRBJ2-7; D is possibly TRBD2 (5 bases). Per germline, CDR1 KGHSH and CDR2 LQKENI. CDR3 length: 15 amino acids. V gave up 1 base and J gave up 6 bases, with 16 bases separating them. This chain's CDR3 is CASSPRPLGGGEQYF. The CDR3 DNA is TGTGCCAGCTCACCACGCCCCTTAGGAGGAGGCGAGCAGTACTTC.

CDR3 in DNA: TGCAGCGTTGATCGGGACAGGGGCCCCTACGAGCAGTACTTC. This codes for CSVDRDRGPYEQYF. This chain uses TRBV29-1 with TRBJ2-7; 10 positions match TRBD1. The CDR3 has 14 residues. The junction had 4 bases not matched to a gene; V was cut back by 3 bases and J by 2 bases. Per germline, CDR1 SQVTM and CDR2 ANQGSEA.

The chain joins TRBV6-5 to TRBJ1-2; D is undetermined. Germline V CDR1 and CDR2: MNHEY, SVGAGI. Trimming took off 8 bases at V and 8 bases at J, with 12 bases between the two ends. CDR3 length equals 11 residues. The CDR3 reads CASGLSWGYTF. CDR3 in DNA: TGTGCCAGCGGGCTTTCGTGGGGCTACACCTTC.

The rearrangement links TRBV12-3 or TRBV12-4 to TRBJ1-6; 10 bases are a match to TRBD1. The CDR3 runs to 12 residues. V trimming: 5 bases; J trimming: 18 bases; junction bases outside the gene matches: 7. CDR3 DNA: TGTGCCAGCAGTCCCGGACAGGGGGTTTACCACTTT. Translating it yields CASSPGQGVYHF.

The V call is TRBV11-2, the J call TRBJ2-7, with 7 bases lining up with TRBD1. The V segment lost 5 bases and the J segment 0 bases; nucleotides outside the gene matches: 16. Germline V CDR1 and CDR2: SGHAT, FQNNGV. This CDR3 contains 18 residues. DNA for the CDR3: TGTGCCAGCAGCGAGGGACAGAAATCGCCGGTTAGCTCCTACGAGCAGTACTTC. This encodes CASSEGQKSPVSSYEQYF.

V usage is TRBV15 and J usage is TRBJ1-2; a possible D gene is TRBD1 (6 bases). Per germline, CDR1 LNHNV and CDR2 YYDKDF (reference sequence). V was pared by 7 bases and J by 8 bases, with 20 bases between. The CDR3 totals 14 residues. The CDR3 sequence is CATKQMKQGSGYTF. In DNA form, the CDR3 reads TGTGCCACCAAACAGATGAAACAGGGCAGCGGCTACACCTTC.

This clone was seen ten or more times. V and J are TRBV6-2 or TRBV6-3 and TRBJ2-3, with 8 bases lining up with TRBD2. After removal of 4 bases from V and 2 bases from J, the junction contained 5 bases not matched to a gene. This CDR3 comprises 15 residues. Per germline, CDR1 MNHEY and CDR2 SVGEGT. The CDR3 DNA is TGTGCCAGCAGTTCTACGGGGGGGGCCACAGATACGCAGTATTTT. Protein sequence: CASSSTGGATDTQYF.

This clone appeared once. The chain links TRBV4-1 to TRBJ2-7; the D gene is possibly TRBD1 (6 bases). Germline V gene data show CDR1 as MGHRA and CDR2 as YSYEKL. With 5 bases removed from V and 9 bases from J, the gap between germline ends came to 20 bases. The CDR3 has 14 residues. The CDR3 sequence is CASSLQEAQGLQYF. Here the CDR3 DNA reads TGCGCCAGCAGCTTACAAGAGGCTCAGGGGTTGCAGTACTTC.

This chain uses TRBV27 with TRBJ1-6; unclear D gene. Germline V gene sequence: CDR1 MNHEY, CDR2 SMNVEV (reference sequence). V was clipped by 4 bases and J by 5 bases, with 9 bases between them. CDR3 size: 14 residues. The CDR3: CASSYRGNNSPLHF. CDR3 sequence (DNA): TGTGCCAGCAGTTATCGCGGTAATAATTCACCCCTCCACTTT.

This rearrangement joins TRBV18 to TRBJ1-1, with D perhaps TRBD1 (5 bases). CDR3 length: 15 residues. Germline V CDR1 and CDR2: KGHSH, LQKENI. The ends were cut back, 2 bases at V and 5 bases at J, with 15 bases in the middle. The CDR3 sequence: CASSPVGRVMTEAFF. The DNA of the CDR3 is TGTGCCAGCTCACCAGTAGGCAGGGTTATGACTGAAGCTTTCTTT.

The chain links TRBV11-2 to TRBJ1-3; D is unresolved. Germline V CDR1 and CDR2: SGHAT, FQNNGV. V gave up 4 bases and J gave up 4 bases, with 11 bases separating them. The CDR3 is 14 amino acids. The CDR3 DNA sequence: TGTGCCAGCAGCTCATCCTCGAGGGGAAACACCATATATTTT. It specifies CASSSSSRGNTIYF.

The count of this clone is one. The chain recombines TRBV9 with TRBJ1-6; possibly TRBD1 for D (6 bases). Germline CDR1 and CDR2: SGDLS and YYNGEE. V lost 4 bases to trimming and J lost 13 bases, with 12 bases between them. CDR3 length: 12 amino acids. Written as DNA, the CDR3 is TGTGCCAGCAGCCACAGGGAAAGTCCCCTCCACTTT. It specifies CASSHRESPLHF.

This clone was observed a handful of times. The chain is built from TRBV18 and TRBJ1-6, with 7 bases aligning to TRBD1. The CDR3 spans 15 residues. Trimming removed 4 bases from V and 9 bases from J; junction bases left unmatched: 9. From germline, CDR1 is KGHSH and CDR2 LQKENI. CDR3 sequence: CASSQKEGATSPLHF. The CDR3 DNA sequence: TGTGCCAGCTCACAAAAAGAGGGGGCCACTTCACCCCTCCACTTT.

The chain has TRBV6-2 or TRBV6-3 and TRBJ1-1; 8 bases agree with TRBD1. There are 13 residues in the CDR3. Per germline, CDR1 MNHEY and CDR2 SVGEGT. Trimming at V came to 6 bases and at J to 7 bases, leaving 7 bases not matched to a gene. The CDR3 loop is CASSRTGRYEAFF. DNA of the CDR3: TGTGCCAGCAGCCGGACAGGGAGGTATGAAGCTTTCTTT.

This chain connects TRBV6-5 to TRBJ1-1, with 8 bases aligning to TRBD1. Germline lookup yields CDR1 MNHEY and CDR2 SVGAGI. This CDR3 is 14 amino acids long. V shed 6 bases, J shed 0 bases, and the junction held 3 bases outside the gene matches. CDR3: CASSHRGMNTEAFF. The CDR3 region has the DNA TGTGCCAGCAGCCACAGGGGGATGAACACTGAAGCTTTCTTT.

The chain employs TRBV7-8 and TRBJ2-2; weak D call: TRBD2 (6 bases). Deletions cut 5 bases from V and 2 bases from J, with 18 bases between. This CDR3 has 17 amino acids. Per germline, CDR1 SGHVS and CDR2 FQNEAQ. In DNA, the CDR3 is TGTGCCAGCAGCGTTGGCCCCGGACTAAGAAACACCGGGGAGCTGTTTTTT. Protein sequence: CASSVGPGLRNTGELFF.

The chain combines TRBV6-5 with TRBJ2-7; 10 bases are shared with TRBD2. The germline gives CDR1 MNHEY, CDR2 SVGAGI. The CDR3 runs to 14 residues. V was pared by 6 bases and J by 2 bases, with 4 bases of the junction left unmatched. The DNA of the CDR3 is TGTGCCAGCAGATCTAGCGGGGGAACCTACGAGCAGTACTTC. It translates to CASRSSGGTYEQYF.

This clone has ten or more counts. CDR3 amino acids: CASSELPGRGTDTQYF. In DNA, the CDR3 is TGTGCCAGCAGTGAACTCCCTGGGAGGGGCACAGATACGCAGTATTTT. V and J are TRBV6-4 and TRBJ2-3; 7 bases are a match to TRBD2. The junction had 7 bases not matched to a gene; V was cut back by 3 bases and J by 1 base. Germline V CDR1 and CDR2: MRHNA, SNTAGT. There are 16 residues in the CDR3.

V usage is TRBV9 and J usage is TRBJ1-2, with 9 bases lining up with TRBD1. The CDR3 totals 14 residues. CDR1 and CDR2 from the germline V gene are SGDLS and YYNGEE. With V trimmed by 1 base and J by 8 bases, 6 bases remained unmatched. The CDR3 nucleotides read TGTGCCAGCAGCGTACTAACAGGGGGCCGGGGCTACACCTTC. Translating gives CASSVLTGGRGYTF.

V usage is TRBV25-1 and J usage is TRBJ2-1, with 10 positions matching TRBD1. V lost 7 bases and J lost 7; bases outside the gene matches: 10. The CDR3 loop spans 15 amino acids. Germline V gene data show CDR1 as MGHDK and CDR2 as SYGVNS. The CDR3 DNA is TGTGCCAGCACCAAAGGACAGGGGGAGAGGAATGAGCAGTTCTTC. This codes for CASTKGQGERNEQFF.

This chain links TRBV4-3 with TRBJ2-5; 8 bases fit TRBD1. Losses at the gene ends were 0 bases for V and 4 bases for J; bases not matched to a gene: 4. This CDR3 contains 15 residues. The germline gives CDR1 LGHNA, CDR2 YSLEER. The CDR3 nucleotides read TGCGCCAGCAGCCAAGAAACAGGGGGATCAGAGACCCAGTACTTC. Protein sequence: CASSQETGGSETQYF.

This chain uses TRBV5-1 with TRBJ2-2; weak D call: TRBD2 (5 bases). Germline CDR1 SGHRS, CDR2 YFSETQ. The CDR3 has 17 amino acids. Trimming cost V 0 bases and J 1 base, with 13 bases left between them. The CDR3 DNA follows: TGCGCCAGCAGCTTGGGTTTGAGCGGACTGAACACCGGGGAGCTGTTTTTT. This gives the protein CASSLGLSGLNTGELFF.

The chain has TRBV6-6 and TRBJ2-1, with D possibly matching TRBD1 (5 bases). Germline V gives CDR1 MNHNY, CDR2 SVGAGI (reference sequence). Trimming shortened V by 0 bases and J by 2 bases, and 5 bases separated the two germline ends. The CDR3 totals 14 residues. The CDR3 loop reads CASSYSDTYNEQFF. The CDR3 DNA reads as TGTGCCAGCAGTTACTCGGACACCTACAATGAGCAGTTCTTC.

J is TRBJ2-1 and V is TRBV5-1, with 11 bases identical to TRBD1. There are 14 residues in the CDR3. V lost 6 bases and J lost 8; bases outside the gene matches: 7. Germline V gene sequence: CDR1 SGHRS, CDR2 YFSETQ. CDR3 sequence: CASKGTGGFHEQFF. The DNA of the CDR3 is TGCGCCAGCAAAGGGACAGGGGGTTTTCATGAGCAGTTCTTC.